This entry describes one T cell receptor (beta chain). Its target is not known. This specimen comes from a study of CXCR3-negative and CXCR3-positive naive CD8 T cells. Study details: Summed over all libraries, TRB reads came to about 140 million, with about 1.5 +/- 0.3 million per library.

CD45RO-CCR7+CD27+CD95- cells counted as naive CD8+ T cells. Overall study results and limits: CXCR3-positive naive cells had more hydrophobic TRB CDR3s than CXCR3-negative naive cells. The study found CXCR3 expression partially decreased after cryopreservation and ran most assays on fresh PBMCs.

Germline loops: CDR1 SGHDT, CDR2 YYEEEE. The CDR3 is 11 amino acids. The TRB cDNA libraries were prepared by 5' RACE with UMI labels. Reprocessing the 5' RACE reads, TCRdb reports a single entry for every CDR3 protein and omits DNA. This table holds 100,000 to 150,000 distinct CDR3 sequences. The source is a human donor in good health. Some clones in this sample may be carry-over from other donors' samples. The chain employs TRBV5-6 and TRBJ2-7. Sequencing was performed on naive CXCR3- CD8+ T cells from blood. The subset was: CD45RO-CCR7+CD27+CD95- naive CD8+ T cells lacking CXCR3 (TNR3-). This CDR3 reads CASSIAYEQYF.